A selection of T cell receptor beta chains follows, all from one sample in a study of graft-versus-host responses after intestinal transplantation. Here immunoSEQ multiplex PCR was the method, and the copy in TCRdb shows in-frame clones only, minus some. Of about 99,000 clones in the sample, about 90% were seen once. Their specific antigens are unknown. Sequencing was performed on unstimulated CD4+ T cells sorted from spleen or lymph node cells, taken before intestinal transplant. The receptors here all came from a human donor who received an intestinal transplant. The CDR3 runs from the conserved cysteine through the conserved F or W. A D gene is named only where the DNA matches it firmly. For some rows the clone size is stated as once, few or many, or as a class when expanded; others skip it.

TRBV19,NA,TRBJ2-7,NA,TGTGCCAGTAGATCCTCCTACGAGCAGTACTTC,CASRSSYEQYF
TRBV11-2,NA,TRBJ2-3,NA,TGTGCCAGCAGTCCGGCGAGAAGCACAGATACGCAGTATTTT,CASSPARSTDTQYF
TRBV7-9,NA,TRBJ2-7,NA,TGTGCCAGCACCCGGAACTTGGGCTACGAGCAGTACTTC,CASTRNLGYEQYF
TRBV7-2,NA,TRBJ1-6,NA,TGTGCCAGCAGCCTCTGGACACGTTGGGCTAATTCACCCCTCCACTTT,CASSLWTRWANSPLHF
TRBV7-9,NA,TRBJ2-3,NA,TGTGCCAGCAGCCCCCGGGTACATACGCAGTATTTT,CASSPRVHTQYF
TRBV6-1,NA,TRBJ2-2,NA,TGTGCCAGCAGAAGTCTCCGGCAGAACACCGGGGAGCTGTTTTTT,CASRSLRQNTGELFF
TRBV28,TRBD2,TRBJ2-7,NA,TGTGCCAGCTTCTCTAGCGGGAGAGGCGAGCAGTACTTC,CASFSSGRGEQYF
TRBV5-1,NA,TRBJ2-7,NA,TGCGCCAGCAGCTTGACGGACAGTAACTACGAGCAGTACTTC,CASSLTDSNYEQYF
TRBV5-1,NA,TRBJ1-2,NA,TGCGCCAGCAGAGGAGGAAACTATGGCTACACCTTC,CASRGGNYGYTF
TRBV6-1,NA,TRBJ1-2,once,TGTGCCAGCAGTGAAGCGGGCGGCTACACCTTC,CASSEAGGYTF
TRBV7-9,TRBD2,TRBJ2-5,NA,TGTGCCAGCAGCTTATTCGGAACTAGCGGGGAGACCCAGTACTTC,CASSLFGTSGETQYF
TRBV27,NA,TRBJ1-1,NA,TGTGCCAGCAGTTTCAGTCGACAGGTCGAAGCTTTCTTT,CASSFSRQVEAFF
TRBV7-3,NA,TRBJ2-1,NA,TGTGCCAGCAGCTCATTCGGACAGGGATCCGGACTAGGCTACAATGAGCAGTTCTTC,CASSSFGQGSGLGYNEQFF
TRBV4-1,NA,TRBJ1-5,NA,TGCGCCAGCAGCCAACCAGGTACCGGGACTCGCAATCAGCCCCAGCATTTT,CASSQPGTGTRNQPQHF
TRBV21-1,NA,TRBJ2-7,NA,TGTGCCAGCAGCAAAGCTCACCTCTCCTACGAGCAGTACTTC,CASSKAHLSYEQYF
TRBV18,TRBD2,TRBJ2-7,NA,TGTGCCAGCTCACCACCTGGCGGGAGTCCACGCGAGCAGTACTTC,CASSPPGGSPREQYF
TRBV5-1,NA,TRBJ2-5,NA,TGCGCCAGCAGCTCGGGCGGGCGCGGAGAGACCCAGTACTTC,CASSSGGRGETQYF
TRBV28,NA,TRBJ1-3,NA,TGTGCCAGTACGGCCTTTGGGGACACCATATATTTT,CASTAFGDTIYF
TRBV6-5,NA,TRBJ2-5,NA,TGTGCCAGCAGTATTTGGACCGAACAAGAGACCCAGTACTTC,CASSIWTEQETQYF
TRBV6-5,NA,TRBJ2-1,NA,TGTGCCAGCAGTTCCCTAAGCAGCCGGAGAAAGTTCTTC,CASSSLSSRRKFF
TRBV6-1,NA,TRBJ1-3,once,TGTGCCAGCCATACAGGGCTCGGAAACACCATATATTTT,CASHTGLGNTIYF
TRBV5-5,TRBD1,TRBJ2-7,NA,TGTGCCAGCAGAACCGGGACAGGGGAAAGCGAGCAGTACTTC,CASRTGTGESEQYF
TRBV5-4,TRBD1,TRBJ1-2,NA,TGTGCCAGCAGCGGGCAGGACAGGGGCTATGGCTACACCTTC,CASSGQDRGYGYTF
TRBV21-1,NA,TRBJ2-1,NA,TGTGCCACCAAAAGGACAGGGATGCGGAATGAGCAGTTCTTC,CATKRTGMRNEQFF
TRBV5-1,NA,TRBJ2-3,NA,TGCGCCAGCAGCCTACAGGGAACCACAGATACGCAGTATTTT,CASSLQGTTDTQYF
TRBV27,NA,TRBJ1-1,NA,TGTGCCAGCAGTCCCCGGGGGCAAAGCACTGAAGCTTTCTTT,CASSPRGQSTEAFF
TRBV5-1,TRBD1,TRBJ2-5,NA,TGCGCCAGCAGCTTGGGGACAGGGGAGACCCAGTACTTC,CASSLGTGETQYF
TRBV6-5,TRBD1,TRBJ2-7,NA,TGTGCCAGCAGTTACTCGAAACAGGGGACCTACGAGCAGTACTTC,CASSYSKQGTYEQYF
TRBV10-3,TRBD2,TRBJ2-7,NA,TGTGCCAGCAGTTACTCTCCTAGCGGGGGGGCCTACGAGCAGTACTTC,CASSYSPSGGAYEQYF
TRBV28,TRBD1,TRBJ1-4,NA,TGTGCCAGCAGCCACCGACAGGGCATTAATGAAAAACTGTTTTTT,CASSHRQGINEKLFF
TRBV5-1,TRBD2,TRBJ2-3,NA,TGCGCCAGCAGCTTTAGGACTAGCGGGAGCACAGATACGCAGTATTTT,CASSFRTSGSTDTQYF
TRBV6-5,NA,TRBJ1-1,NA,TGTGCCAGCAGTTCTGGACGGCAAACTGAAGCTTTCTTT,CASSSGRQTEAFF
TRBV2,NA,TRBJ1-1,NA,TGTGCCAGCAGGATGACAAGAGAGAACACTGAAGCTTTCTTT,CASRMTRENTEAFF
TRBV2,NA,TRBJ1-2,NA,TGTGCCAGCAGTGCACAGGGTCGAAACTATGGCTACACCTTC,CASSAQGRNYGYTF
TRBV7-3,TRBD2,TRBJ2-2,once,TGTGCCAGCAGCTTGTTCGCGGGAGGGGATACCGGGGAGCTGTTTTTT,CASSLFAGGDTGELFF
TRBV10-3,NA,TRBJ2-5,NA,TGTGCCATCAGAGGCGGGGCGGACTTCTCAGAGACCCAGTACTTC,CAIRGGADFSETQYF
TRBV7-9,NA,TRBJ2-1,NA,TGTGCCAGCAGGCCCATTAGTAGCGGCTCCTACAATGAGCAGTTCTTC,CASRPISSGSYNEQFF
TRBV6-7,TRBD2,TRBJ2-5,NA,TGTGCCAGCAGTTACTTTTTAGCGGGGGGCGCAGGGGAGACCCAGTACTTC,CASSYFLAGGAGETQYF
TRBV4-3,NA,TRBJ1-5,NA,TGCGCCAGCAGCCAGGGGACCGATTATAGCAATCAGCCCCAGCATTTT,CASSQGTDYSNQPQHF
TRBV5-1,TRBD1,TRBJ1-6,once,TGCGCCAGCAGCCAGGCGGGACAGCAAAAAAATTCACCCCTCCACTTT,CASSQAGQQKNSPLHF
TRBV6-1,NA,TRBJ1-4,NA,TGTGCCAGCCTCGGGGGCAGGGTGACTGAAAAACTGTTTTTT,CASLGGRVTEKLFF